A selection of T cell receptor beta chains follows, all from one sample in a study of cytomegalovirus exposure and HLA in healthy donors. Method: immunoSEQ multiplex PCR; TCRdb's copy keeps in-frame clones and lacks some. Here the sample spans roughly 250,000 clones, roughly 80% being singletons. What was sequenced was PBMCs. The receptors originated from a girl aged 2 to 9 in good health and CMV-seronegative. Each CDR3 is given with its conserved first and last residue. The D gene is left open where the match is weak. Clone size is shown for a subset of rows, as once, few, many or a class of expanded clone.

CDR3 length: 15
D gene: TRBD1
J gene: TRBJ2-7
V gene: TRBV28
clone size: .
CDR3 DNA: TGTGCCAGCAGTCTAGGGACAGGGGGTGCCTACGAGCAGTACTTC
CDR3 protein: CASSLGTGGAYEQYF

CDR3 length: 21
D gene: .
J gene: TRBJ1-5
V gene: TRBV4-1
clone size: .
CDR3 DNA: TGCGCCAGCAGCCCTTCCGGAAGGGGGAGCCCCTCCAGGTATAGCAATCAGCCCCAGCATTTT
CDR3 protein: CASSPSGRGSPSRYSNQPQHF

CDR3 length: 13
D gene: .
J gene: TRBJ1-2
V gene: TRBV10-3
clone size: .
CDR3 DNA: TGTGCCATCAGTGAGCAGAGAAATACAGGATTCACCTTC
CDR3 protein: CAISEQRNTGFTF

CDR3 length: 14
D gene: .
J gene: TRBJ1-5
V gene: TRBV28
clone size: few
CDR3 DNA: TGTGCCAGCAGTTTTCCGGGGATCCATCAGCCCCAGCATTTT
CDR3 protein: CASSFPGIHQPQHF

CDR3 length: 16
D gene: .
J gene: TRBJ2-1
V gene: TRBV5-6
clone size: once
CDR3 DNA: TGTGCCAGCAGCTTGATACGGGAGACATCCTACAATGAGCAGTTCTTC
CDR3 protein: CASSLIRETSYNEQFF

CDR3 length: 15
D gene: .
J gene: TRBJ1-5
V gene: TRBV6-5
clone size: .
CDR3 DNA: TGTGCCAGCAGTTACTCCCGGGACACTCATCAGCCCCAGCATTTT
CDR3 protein: CASSYSRDTHQPQHF

CDR3 length: 17
D gene: .
J gene: TRBJ1-1
V gene: TRBV30
clone size: .
CDR3 DNA: TGTGCCTGGAGTGTGGGGGGGGCTCAATTCATGAACACTGAAGCTTTCTTT
CDR3 protein: CAWSVGGAQFMNTEAFF

CDR3 length: 15
D gene: TRBD2
J gene: TRBJ2-7
V gene: TRBV2
clone size: .
CDR3 DNA: TGTGCCAGCAGTGATAGCGGGATGAGCTCCTACGAGCAGTACTTC
CDR3 protein: CASSDSGMSSYEQYF

CDR3 length: 13
D gene: .
J gene: TRBJ2-2
V gene: TRBV7-8
clone size: .
CDR3 DNA: TGTGCCAGCAGCTTGGGCCGGTCCGGGGAGCTGTTTTTT
CDR3 protein: CASSLGRSGELFF

CDR3 length: 14
D gene: .
J gene: TRBJ2-2
V gene: TRBV4-1
clone size: few
CDR3 DNA: TGCGCCAGCAGCCAAGTCAGGAACACCGGGGAGCTGTTTTTT
CDR3 protein: CASSQVRNTGELFF

CDR3 length: 10
D gene: .
J gene: TRBJ2-3
V gene: TRBV29-1
clone size: .
CDR3 DNA: TGCAGCGCTACGTTTGATACGCAGTATTTT
CDR3 protein: CSATFDTQYF

CDR3 length: 14
D gene: TRBD1
J gene: TRBJ2-2
V gene: TRBV28
clone size: .
CDR3 DNA: TGTGCCAGCAGTTCGACAGGGTTAACCGGGGAGCTGTTTTTT
CDR3 protein: CASSSTGLTGELFF

CDR3 length: 14
D gene: TRBD2
J gene: TRBJ2-7
V gene: TRBV2
clone size: .
CDR3 DNA: TGTGCCAGCATAGCGGGAGGTTTCGCCTACGAGCAGTACTTC
CDR3 protein: CASIAGGFAYEQYF

CDR3 length: 13
D gene: .
J gene: TRBJ1-2
V gene: TRBV19
clone size: .
CDR3 DNA: TGTGCCAGTAGTAAGGGAGTTTACTATGGCTACACCTTC
CDR3 protein: CASSKGVYYGYTF

CDR3 length: 15
D gene: TRBD1
J gene: TRBJ2-1
V gene: TRBV9
clone size: .
CDR3 DNA: TGTGCCAGCAGCTCGTCCGGGACAGCCTACAATGAGCAGTTCTTC
CDR3 protein: CASSSSGTAYNEQFF

CDR3 length: 15
D gene: TRBD2
J gene: TRBJ2-3
V gene: TRBV6-5
clone size: .
CDR3 DNA: TGTGCCAGCAGTCGGACTAGCGGGGCTTCAGATACGCAGTATTTT
CDR3 protein: CASSRTSGASDTQYF

CDR3 length: 12
D gene: .
J gene: TRBJ1-1
V gene: TRBV25-1
clone size: few
CDR3 DNA: TGTGCCAGCAGTGGAACCGGGACATCAGCTTTCTTT
CDR3 protein: CASSGTGTSAFF

CDR3 length: 12
D gene: .
J gene: TRBJ1-3
V gene: TRBV7-9
clone size: .
CDR3 DNA: TGTGCCAGCAGCTTACAGGAGGACACCATATATTTT
CDR3 protein: CASSLQEDTIYF

CDR3 length: 14
D gene: .
J gene: TRBJ1-1
V gene: TRBV5-1
clone size: once
CDR3 DNA: TGCGCCAGCAGTTCGCAGGGAGGGGGCACTGAAGCTTTCTTT
CDR3 protein: CASSSQGGGTEAFF

CDR3 length: 17
D gene: TRBD2
J gene: TRBJ2-7
V gene: TRBV7-2
clone size: few
CDR3 DNA: TGTGCCAGCAGCCCGAATTCTCGGAGCGGGAGTTCCCACGAGCAGTACTTC
CDR3 protein: CASSPNSRSGSSHEQYF

CDR3 length: 15
D gene: TRBD1
J gene: TRBJ2-7
V gene: TRBV19
clone size: .
CDR3 DNA: TGTGCCAGTAGTATCGGGACAGGACCCTCCTACGAGCAGTACTTC
CDR3 protein: CASSIGTGPSYEQYF

CDR3 length: 13
D gene: TRBD2
J gene: TRBJ2-1
V gene: TRBV2
clone size: .
CDR3 DNA: TGTGCCAGCGCGGGGGAGACCTACAATGAGCAGTTCTTC
CDR3 protein: CASAGETYNEQFF

CDR3 length: 16
D gene: TRBD1
J gene: TRBJ1-1
V gene: TRBV7-3
clone size: .
CDR3 DNA: TGTGCCAGCAGCCCCTCGGGGACAGGGGCTAACACTGAAGCTTTCTTT
CDR3 protein: CASSPSGTGANTEAFF

CDR3 length: 12
D gene: TRBD1
J gene: TRBJ1-2
V gene: TRBV9
clone size: .
CDR3 DNA: TGTGCCAGCAAAACAGGGGGTTATGGCTACACCTTC
CDR3 protein: CASKTGGYGYTF

CDR3 length: 16
D gene: TRBD2
J gene: TRBJ2-7
V gene: TRBV5-1
clone size: .
CDR3 DNA: TGCGCCAGCAGCTTCAGAGGCGGCGGACTAGGCGACGAGCAGTACTTC
CDR3 protein: CASSFRGGGLGDEQYF

CDR3 length: 15
D gene: .
J gene: TRBJ1-5
V gene: TRBV27
clone size: .
CDR3 DNA: TGTGCCAGCAGTCCACAGCCTTATAGCAATCAGCCCCAGCATTTT
CDR3 protein: CASSPQPYSNQPQHF

CDR3 length: 12
D gene: .
J gene: TRBJ1-1
V gene: TRBV14
clone size: .
CDR3 DNA: TGTGCCAGCGCAACAGCGAACACTGAAGCTTTCTTT
CDR3 protein: CASATANTEAFF

CDR3 length: 16
D gene: TRBD2
J gene: TRBJ2-1
V gene: TRBV5-1
clone size: once
CDR3 DNA: TGCGCCAGCAGCTTGGTACTTGCGGGGGACGACAATGAGCAGTTCTTC
CDR3 protein: CASSLVLAGDDNEQFF

CDR3 length: 15
D gene: TRBD1
J gene: TRBJ2-7
V gene: TRBV28
clone size: .
CDR3 DNA: TGTGCCAGCAGCCGTGGGACAGGGCGATTCTACGAGCAGTACTTC
CDR3 protein: CASSRGTGRFYEQYF

CDR3 length: 14
D gene: .
J gene: TRBJ1-1
V gene: TRBV5-1
clone size: .
CDR3 DNA: TGCGCCAGCAGCTTGGGGACAGAGAACACTGAAGCTTTCTTT
CDR3 protein: CASSLGTENTEAFF

CDR3 length: 13
D gene: .
J gene: TRBJ2-5
V gene: TRBV29-1
clone size: .
CDR3 DNA: TGCAGCGTTGAACGAGGGCCTGGGGAGACCCAGTACTTC
CDR3 protein: CSVERGPGETQYF

CDR3 length: 12
D gene: TRBD1
J gene: TRBJ1-2
V gene: TRBV30
clone size: few
CDR3 DNA: TGTGCCTATCTGACAGGGTACTATGGCTACACCTTC
CDR3 protein: CAYLTGYYGYTF

CDR3 length: 16
D gene: .
J gene: TRBJ1-6
V gene: TRBV6-5
clone size: few
CDR3 DNA: TGTGCCAGCAGTTACCTCACAGGGATCATCGATTCACCCCTCCACTTT
CDR3 protein: CASSYLTGIIDSPLHF

CDR3 length: 15
D gene: .
J gene: TRBJ2-2
V gene: TRBV19
clone size: .
CDR3 DNA: TGTGCCAGTAGTCCAACTGACAGGAACACCGGGGAGCTGTTTTTT
CDR3 protein: CASSPTDRNTGELFF

CDR3 length: 14
D gene: TRBD1
J gene: TRBJ1-4
V gene: TRBV9
clone size: .
CDR3 DNA: TGTGCCAGCAGCGCCAGGGGGCGCTTCGAAAAACTGTTTTTT
CDR3 protein: CASSARGRFEKLFF

CDR3 length: 12
D gene: .
J gene: TRBJ1-6
V gene: TRBV5-8
clone size: once
CDR3 DNA: TGTGCCAGCACCACCAGTCGTTTGGCCCTCCACTTT
CDR3 protein: CASTTSRLALHF

CDR3 length: 15
D gene: TRBD1
J gene: TRBJ2-5
V gene: TRBV7-3
clone size: .
CDR3 DNA: TGTGCCAGCAGCGGGACCGGGACAGGCCAAGAGACCCAGTACTTC
CDR3 protein: CASSGTGTGQETQYF

CDR3 length: 15
D gene: .
J gene: TRBJ1-6
V gene: TRBV28
clone size: few
CDR3 DNA: TGTGCCAGCAGAGGAGGGAGCTCCTATAATTCACCCCTCCACTTT
CDR3 protein: CASRGGSSYNSPLHF

CDR3 length: 16
D gene: .
J gene: TRBJ2-5
V gene: TRBV6-5
clone size: .
CDR3 DNA: TGTGCCAGCAGTTATAGATTCGGGAAGCCTCAAGAGACCCAGTACTTC
CDR3 protein: CASSYRFGKPQETQYF

CDR3 length: 18
D gene: .
J gene: TRBJ1-5
V gene: TRBV5-6
clone size: once
CDR3 DNA: TGTGCCAGCAGCTTGTATCGTTTGATCGACAGACGCAATCAGCCCCAGCATTTT
CDR3 protein: CASSLYRLIDRRNQPQHF

CDR3 length: 12
D gene: .
J gene: TRBJ2-2
V gene: TRBV5-1
clone size: few
CDR3 DNA: TGCGCCAGCAGATATAGTCCCGGGGAGCTGTTTTTT
CDR3 protein: CASRYSPGELFF

CDR3 length: 15
D gene: .
J gene: TRBJ1-6
V gene: TRBV6-6
clone size: .
CDR3 DNA: TGTGCCAGCAGTTACCGACAGGAACTTAATTCACCCCTCCACTTT
CDR3 protein: CASSYRQELNSPLHF

CDR3 length: 14
D gene: TRBD2
J gene: TRBJ2-7
V gene: TRBV11-2
clone size: .
CDR3 DNA: TGTGCCAGCAGCTTATTGAGCGGGATGCCGGAGCAGTACTTC
CDR3 protein: CASSLLSGMPEQYF

CDR3 length: 16
D gene: .
J gene: TRBJ1-6
V gene: TRBV30
clone size: .
CDR3 DNA: TGTGCCTGGTCCCTTCCGGGCAGGGCTGCCTTACCACCCCTCCACTTT
CDR3 protein: CAWSLPGRAALPPLHF

CDR3 length: 14
D gene: .
J gene: TRBJ1-6
V gene: TRBV19
clone size: .
CDR3 DNA: TGTGCCAGTTCAACCAACGGGGGTGACTCACCCCTCCACTTT
CDR3 protein: CASSTNGGDSPLHF

CDR3 length: 13
D gene: TRBD2
J gene: TRBJ2-1
V gene: TRBV27
clone size: .
CDR3 DNA: TGTGCCAGCAGTTTAGGCGGGGGGCCCTTGATGATCTTC
CDR3 protein: CASSLGGGPLMIF

CDR3 length: 18
D gene: TRBD2
J gene: TRBJ2-3
V gene: TRBV4-1
clone size: once
CDR3 DNA: TGCGCCAGCAGCCGATTGACTAGCGGGAGCGAGGGCACAGATACGCAGTATTTT
CDR3 protein: CASSRLTSGSEGTDTQYF

CDR3 length: 22
D gene: TRBD1
J gene: TRBJ1-2
V gene: TRBV23-1
clone size: .
CDR3 DNA: TGCGCCAGCAGTCAATTATCCACCGACCCCGGGACAGGGGTCTCGGCTAACTATGGCTACACCTTC
CDR3 protein: CASSQLSTDPGTGVSANYGYTF

CDR3 length: 17
D gene: TRBD2
J gene: TRBJ2-3
V gene: TRBV5-1
clone size: .
CDR3 DNA: TGCGCCAGCAGCTTGGGACTAGCGGGAGGCCCCACAGATACGCAGTATTTT
CDR3 protein: CASSLGLAGGPTDTQYF

CDR3 length: 15
D gene: .
J gene: TRBJ1-2
V gene: TRBV6-6
clone size: .
CDR3 DNA: TGTGCCAGCAGTTTCTGGCCCCGGGGGGACTATGGCTACACCTTC
CDR3 protein: CASSFWPRGDYGYTF

CDR3 length: 14
D gene: .
J gene: TRBJ1-2
V gene: TRBV7-9
clone size: .
CDR3 DNA: TGTGCCAGCAGCTTTCAGGGGCTCGGGTATGGCTACACCTTC
CDR3 protein: CASSFQGLGYGYTF

CDR3 length: 12
D gene: .
J gene: TRBJ2-5
V gene: TRBV11-2
clone size: .
CDR3 DNA: TGTGCCAGCAGCGTGTGGGCAGAGACCCAGTACTTC
CDR3 protein: CASSVWAETQYF

CDR3 length: 19
D gene: .
J gene: TRBJ1-3
V gene: TRBV7-6
clone size: .
CDR3 DNA: TGTGCCAGCAGCTTAGCCGAGATACCGATTCGAAGCTCTGGAAACACCATATATTTT
CDR3 protein: CASSLAEIPIRSSGNTIYF

CDR3 length: 11
D gene: .
J gene: TRBJ2-1
V gene: TRBV5-4
clone size: .
CDR3 DNA: TGTGCCAGCAGCTTGGCTACGGAGCAGTTCTTC
CDR3 protein: CASSLATEQFF

CDR3 length: 13
D gene: TRBD1
J gene: TRBJ1-1
V gene: TRBV30
clone size: .
CDR3 DNA: TGTGCCTGGACAAGACAGGGATTCACTGAAGCTTTCTTT
CDR3 protein: CAWTRQGFTEAFF